A selection of T cell receptor beta chains follows, all from one sample in a study of T cell repertoires in cytomegalovirus infection. Each CDR3 protein gets one entry after TCRdb re-called the reads with MiXCR. The data contain about 740,000 distinct CDR3 sequences, 35% of them seen just once; the ten biggest clones take up under 3%. What was sequenced was PBMCs. The receptors were gathered from a human donor in good health (CMV status not recorded). Some clones in this sample may be carry-over from other donors' samples. Both conserved end residues are part of each CDR3. The D gene is left open where the match is weak. Size is omitted from some rows. Given values are once, few, many or a class for expanded clones.

CDR3 length,clone size,V gene,J gene,D gene,CDR3 DNA,CDR3 protein
16,NA,TRBV7-2,TRBJ1-1,NA,TGTGCCAGCAGCGTAGGTTCGCGGGGCGCGGTCACTGAAGCTTTCTTT,CASSVGSRGAVTEAFF
16,NA,TRBV20-1,TRBJ1-5,NA,TGCAGTGCTACCCACCACAGACAGCCGGGCAATCAGCCCCAGCATTTT,CSATHHRQPGNQPQHF
13,few,TRBV4-1,TRBJ2-5,NA,TGCGCCAGCAGCCAAGTCCTTTGGGAGTCCCAGTACTTC,CASSQVLWESQYF
16,NA,TRBV12-3/TRBV12-4,TRBJ2-6,TRBD1,TGTGCCAGCTCCCGGACAGGGACGAGTGGGGCCAACGTCCTGACTTTC,CASSRTGTSGANVLTF
15,NA,TRBV29-1,TRBJ2-1,TRBD2,TGCAGCGTACTTGGACTAGCGGGAGGAGGAAGGGAGCAGTTCTTC,CSVLGLAGGGREQFF
13,few,TRBV7-9,TRBJ2-5,NA,TGTGCCAGCAGCTTCCTCCCAGCGGAGACCCAGTACTTC,CASSFLPAETQYF
13,NA,TRBV6-5,TRBJ1-2,NA,TGTGCCAGCAGTTACCTGGGACTAGAAAGCTACACCTTC,CASSYLGLESYTF
18,few,TRBV5-1,TRBJ2-1,TRBD1,TGCGCCAGCAGCTTCAGGGGACAGGGGCCGCCCTCCTACAATGAGCAGTTCTTC,CASSFRGQGPPSYNEQFF
15,NA,TRBV12-3/TRBV12-4,TRBJ2-3,NA,TGTGCCAGCAGTTCCTGGGACCCGCAGGGGGATACGCAGTATTTT,CASSSWDPQGDTQYF
13,few,TRBV28,TRBJ2-7,NA,TGTGCCAGCCACGCACCGGGGGACTACGAGCAGTACTTC,CASHAPGDYEQYF
17,many,TRBV12-5,TRBJ2-1,NA,TGTGCTAGTGGTTTGGCTTTAACTAGCTCGTTGATTTATGAGCAGTTCTTC,CASGLALTSSLIYEQFF
15,many,TRBV11-1,TRBJ2-1,NA,TGTGCCAGCAGCTTAGTTCTAGGGACGCACAATGAGCAGTTCTTC,CASSLVLGTHNEQFF
17,few,TRBV7-6,TRBJ2-1,NA,TGTGCCAGCAGCAAGAGGGACGCGGGGATCACCTACAATGAGCAGTTCTTC,CASSKRDAGITYNEQFF
13,NA,TRBV7-2,TRBJ2-5,NA,TGTGCCAGCAGCTTCGGCAGGGAGGAGACCCAGTACTTC,CASSFGREETQYF
14,few,TRBV6-1,TRBJ1-5,NA,TGTGCCAGCAGCCCGGGAATTAGCAATCAGCCCCAGCATTTT,CASSPGISNQPQHF
16,NA,TRBV9,TRBJ2-4,NA,TGTGCCAGCAGCGCCGACCCAACAACAGCCAAAAACATTCAGTACTTC,CASSADPTTAKNIQYF
14,NA,TRBV7-9,TRBJ2-3,NA,TGTGCCAGCAGCTTCGGGGGGCCCACAGATACGCAGTATTTT,CASSFGGPTDTQYF
12,NA,TRBV12-3/TRBV12-4,TRBJ2-2,NA,TGTGCCAGCAATTTGATCGCCGGGGAGCTGTTTTTT,CASNLIAGELFF